This T cell receptor (beta chain) is from a study of T-cell memory formation after mild COVID-19. The V end was cut by 3 bases, the J end by 1 base, with 12 bases between. The germline V gene has CDR1 MNHEY and CDR2 SVGEGT. CDR3 length: 15 residues. TCRdb re-called the 5' RACE reads through MiXCR, storing one row per CDR3 protein. The data hold under 250,000 distinct CDR3 sequences, with about 16% observed a single time. This sequence was found in an adult woman who had mild COVID-19 (a few samples of this study predate the infection). Cell type and time point are not known. Sequences were obtained from PBMCs or a T cell subset sorted from them (not recorded which). This chain joins TRBV6-2 or TRBV6-3 and TRBJ2-5; D ambiguous. CDR3 nucleotide sequence: TGTGCCAGCAGTTATAGGGCAGGAGCCCAAGAGACCCAGTACTTC. Translated, it gives CASSYRAGAQETQYF.